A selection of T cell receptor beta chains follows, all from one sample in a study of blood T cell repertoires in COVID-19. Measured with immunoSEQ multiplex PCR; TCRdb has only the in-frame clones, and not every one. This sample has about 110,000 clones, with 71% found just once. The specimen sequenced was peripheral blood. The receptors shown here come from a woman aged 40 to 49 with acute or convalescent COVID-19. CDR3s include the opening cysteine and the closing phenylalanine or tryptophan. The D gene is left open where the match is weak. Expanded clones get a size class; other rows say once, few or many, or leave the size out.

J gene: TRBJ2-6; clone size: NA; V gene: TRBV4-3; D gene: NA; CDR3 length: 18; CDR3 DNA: TGCGCCAGCAGCCAAGAGGTCGAAAGGGGTTCTGGGGCCAACGTCCTGACTTTC; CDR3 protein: CASSQEVERGSGANVLTF
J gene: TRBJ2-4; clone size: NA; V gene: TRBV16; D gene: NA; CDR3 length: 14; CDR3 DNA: TGTGCCAGCAGCTCAGGGCAACTTAGGAACATTCAGTACTTC; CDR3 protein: CASSSGQLRNIQYF
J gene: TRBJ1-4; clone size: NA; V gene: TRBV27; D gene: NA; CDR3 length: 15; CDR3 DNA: TGTGCCAGCACCAGGTCGCTCGCAACTAATGAAAAACTGTTTTTT; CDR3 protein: CASTRSLATNEKLFF
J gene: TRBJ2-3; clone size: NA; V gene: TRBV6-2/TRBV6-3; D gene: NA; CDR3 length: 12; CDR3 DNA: TGTGCCAGCAGTTACTCCCCGGGACTCAAGTATTTT; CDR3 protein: CASSYSPGLKYF
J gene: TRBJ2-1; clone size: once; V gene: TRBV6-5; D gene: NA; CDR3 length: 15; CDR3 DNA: TGTGCCAGCACACTGGCGAGGAGCTCCTACAATGAGCAGTTCTTC; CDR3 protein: CASTLARSSYNEQFF
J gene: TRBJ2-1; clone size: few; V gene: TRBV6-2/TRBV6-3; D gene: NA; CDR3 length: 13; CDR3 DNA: TGTGCCAGCAGTACGAGACAGTACAATGAGCAGTTCTTC; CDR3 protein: CASSTRQYNEQFF
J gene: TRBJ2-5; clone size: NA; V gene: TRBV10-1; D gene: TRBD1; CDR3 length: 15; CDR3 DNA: TGCGCCAGCAGTGAGTCCGGGACAGGCCAAGAGACCCAGTACTTC; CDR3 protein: CASSESGTGQETQYF
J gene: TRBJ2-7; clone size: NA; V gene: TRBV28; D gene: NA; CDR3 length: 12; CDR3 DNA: TGTGCCAGCAGTGTATACAGGGATCGAACGTACTTC; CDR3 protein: CASSVYRDRTYF
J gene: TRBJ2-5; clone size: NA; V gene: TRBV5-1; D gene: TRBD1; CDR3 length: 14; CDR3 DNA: TGCGCCAGCTCCCCCGGACAGGGTCAAGAGACCCAGTACTTC; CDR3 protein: CASSPGQGQETQYF
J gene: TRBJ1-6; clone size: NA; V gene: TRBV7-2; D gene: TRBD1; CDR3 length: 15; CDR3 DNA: TGTGCCAGCAGCTTAGTTGGGACAGGTTATTCACCCCTCCACTTT; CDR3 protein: CASSLVGTGYSPLHF
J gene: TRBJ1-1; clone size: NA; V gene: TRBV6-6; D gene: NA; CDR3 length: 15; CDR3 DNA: TGTGCCAGCAGTTACTGGGTGGGGCAGAACACTGAAGCTTTCTTT; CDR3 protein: CASSYWVGQNTEAFF
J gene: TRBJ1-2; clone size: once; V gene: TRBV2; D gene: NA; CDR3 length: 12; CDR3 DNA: TGTGCCAGCAGTGAACAGGGATACGGCTACACCTTC; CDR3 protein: CASSEQGYGYTF
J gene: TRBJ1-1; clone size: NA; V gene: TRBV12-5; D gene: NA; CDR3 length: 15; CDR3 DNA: TGTGCTAGTGGTTCAGAAGAAACCCTGAACACTGAAGCTTTCTTT; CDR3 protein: CASGSEETLNTEAFF
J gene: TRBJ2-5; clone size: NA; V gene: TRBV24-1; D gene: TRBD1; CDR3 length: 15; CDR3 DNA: TGTGCCACCAGTGATCCACAGGGGGCAGGGGAGACCCAGTACTTC; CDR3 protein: CATSDPQGAGETQYF
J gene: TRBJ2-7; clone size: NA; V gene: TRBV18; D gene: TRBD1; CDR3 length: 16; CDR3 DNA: TGTGCCAGCTCACCAGCTACCGGGACAGGATGGATCGAGCAGTACTTC; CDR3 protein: CASSPATGTGWIEQYF
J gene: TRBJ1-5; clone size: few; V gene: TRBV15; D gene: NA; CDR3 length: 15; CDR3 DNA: TGTGCCACCAGCAGAGATCCGGGGAACTATCAGCCCCAGCATTTT; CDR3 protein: CATSRDPGNYQPQHF
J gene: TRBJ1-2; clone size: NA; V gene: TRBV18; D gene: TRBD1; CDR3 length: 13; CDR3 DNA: TGTGCCAGCTCACCGGGACAGGTTAATGGCTACACCTTC; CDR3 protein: CASSPGQVNGYTF
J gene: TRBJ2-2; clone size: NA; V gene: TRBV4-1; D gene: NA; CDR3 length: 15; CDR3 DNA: TGCGCCAGCAGCCAAGTTGACTCCCTCTCCGGGGAGCTGTTTTTT; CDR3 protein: CASSQVDSLSGELFF
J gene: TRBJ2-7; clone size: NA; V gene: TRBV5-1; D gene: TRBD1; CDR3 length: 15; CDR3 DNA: TGCGCCAGCAGCCTGGGTCGGCAGGGGGCCGACGAGCAGTACTTC; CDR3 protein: CASSLGRQGADEQYF
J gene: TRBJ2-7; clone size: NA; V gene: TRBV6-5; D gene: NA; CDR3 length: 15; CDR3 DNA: TGTGCCAGCAGTACCACCCAAAGGAGCTCCTACGAGCAGTACTTC; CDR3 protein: CASSTTQRSSYEQYF
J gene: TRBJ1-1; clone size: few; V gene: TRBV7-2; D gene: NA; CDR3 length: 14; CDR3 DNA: TGTGCCAGCAGTCCTAACAGGGTTAGGCCTGAAGCTTTCTTT; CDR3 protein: CASSPNRVRPEAFF
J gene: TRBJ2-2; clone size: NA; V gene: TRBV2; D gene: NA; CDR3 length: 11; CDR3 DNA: TGTGCCAGCAGAGCTGACGGGGAGCTGTTTTTT; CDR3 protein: CASRADGELFF
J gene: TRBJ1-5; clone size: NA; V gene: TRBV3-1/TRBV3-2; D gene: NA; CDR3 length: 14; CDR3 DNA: TGTGCCAGCAGCTTCCGGGACACCGATCAGCCCCAGCATTTT; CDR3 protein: CASSFRDTDQPQHF
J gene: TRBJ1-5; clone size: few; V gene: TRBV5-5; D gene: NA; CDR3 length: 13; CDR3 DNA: TGTGCCAGCAGCTTGAACTGGAATCAGCCCCAGCATTTT; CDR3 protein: CASSLNWNQPQHF
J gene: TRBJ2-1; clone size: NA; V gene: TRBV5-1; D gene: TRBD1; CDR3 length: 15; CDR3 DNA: TGCGCCAGCAGCAGTCCGGGACAGGGAGGCAATGAGCAGTTCTTC; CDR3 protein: CASSSPGQGGNEQFF
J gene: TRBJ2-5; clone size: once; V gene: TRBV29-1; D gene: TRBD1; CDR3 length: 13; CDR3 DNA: TGCAGCGTACTGACAGGGGGCGGGGGGACCCAGTACTTC; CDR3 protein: CSVLTGGGGTQYF
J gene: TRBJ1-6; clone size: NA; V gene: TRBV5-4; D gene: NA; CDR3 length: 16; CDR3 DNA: TGTGCCAGCAGCTTATCGGGGAGCTCCTATAATTCACCCCTCCACTTT; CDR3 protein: CASSLSGSSYNSPLHF
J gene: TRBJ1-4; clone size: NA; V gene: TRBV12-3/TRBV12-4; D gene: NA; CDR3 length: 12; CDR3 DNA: TGTGCCAGCAGTCGACTTAATGAAAAACTGTTTTTT; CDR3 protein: CASSRLNEKLFF
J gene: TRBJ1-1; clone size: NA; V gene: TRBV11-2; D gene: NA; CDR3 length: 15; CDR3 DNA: TGTGCCAGCAGCCCCGGGGGTCTTCTGAACACTGAAGCTTTCTTT; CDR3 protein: CASSPGGLLNTEAFF
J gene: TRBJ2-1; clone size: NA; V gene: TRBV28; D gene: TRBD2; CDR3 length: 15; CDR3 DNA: TGTGCCAGCAGTTTACGGGGGGGCCTTTACAATGAGCAGTTCTTC; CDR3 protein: CASSLRGGLYNEQFF
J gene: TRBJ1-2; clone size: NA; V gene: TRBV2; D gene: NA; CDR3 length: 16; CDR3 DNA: TGTGCCAGCAGACCGGGACGGGGGGCGGGGAACTATGGCTACACCTTC; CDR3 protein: CASRPGRGAGNYGYTF
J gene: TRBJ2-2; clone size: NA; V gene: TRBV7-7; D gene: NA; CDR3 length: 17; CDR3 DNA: TGTGCCAGCAGCTTGGCGACAAAATCGGCCAACACCGGGGAGCTGTTTTTT; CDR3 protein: CASSLATKSANTGELFF
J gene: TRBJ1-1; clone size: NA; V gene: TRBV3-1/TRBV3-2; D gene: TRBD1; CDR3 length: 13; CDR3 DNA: TGTGCCAGCAGTCCCGACAGGGGGTCTGAAGCTTTCTTT; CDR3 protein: CASSPDRGSEAFF
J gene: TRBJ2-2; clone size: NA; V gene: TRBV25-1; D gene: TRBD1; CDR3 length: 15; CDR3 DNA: TGTGCCAGCAGTGTAGGGACAGGGGCCACCGGGGAGCTGTTTTTT; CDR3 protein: CASSVGTGATGELFF
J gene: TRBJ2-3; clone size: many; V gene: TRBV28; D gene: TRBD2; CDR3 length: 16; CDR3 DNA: TGTGCCAGCAGTTTCCCTAGGGCTAGCGGGGAAAATACGCAGTATTTT; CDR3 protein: CASSFPRASGENTQYF
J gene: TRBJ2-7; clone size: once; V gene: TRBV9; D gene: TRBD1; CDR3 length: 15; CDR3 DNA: TGTGCCAGCAGCGTAGGGCCAGGGGGCGCTTACGAGCAGTACTTC; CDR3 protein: CASSVGPGGAYEQYF
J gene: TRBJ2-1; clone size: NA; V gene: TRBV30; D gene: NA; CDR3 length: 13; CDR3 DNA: TGTGCCTGGAGGCAGCCGCCGGGGAAGGAGCAGTTCTTC; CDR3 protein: CAWRQPPGKEQFF
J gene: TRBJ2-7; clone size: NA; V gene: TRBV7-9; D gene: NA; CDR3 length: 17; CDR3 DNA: TGTGCCAGCAGCTCTTGGGAGGGAGGGACAATCTCCTACGAGCAGTACTTC; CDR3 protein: CASSSWEGGTISYEQYF
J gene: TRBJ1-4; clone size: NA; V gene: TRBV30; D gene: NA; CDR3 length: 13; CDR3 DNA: TGTGCCTGGGCTCCAGGCCTTAATGAAAAACTGTTTTTT; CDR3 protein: CAWAPGLNEKLFF
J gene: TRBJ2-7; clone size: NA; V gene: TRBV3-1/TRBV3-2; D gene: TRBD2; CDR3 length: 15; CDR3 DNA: TGTGCCAGCAGTACTAGCGGGGGGATTGGTTACGAGCAGTACTTC; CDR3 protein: CASSTSGGIGYEQYF
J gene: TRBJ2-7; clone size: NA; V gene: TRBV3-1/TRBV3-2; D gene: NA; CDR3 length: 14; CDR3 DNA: TGTGCCAGCAGCCAAAAGGGAGGTTTTCGCGAGCAGTACTTC; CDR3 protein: CASSQKGGFREQYF
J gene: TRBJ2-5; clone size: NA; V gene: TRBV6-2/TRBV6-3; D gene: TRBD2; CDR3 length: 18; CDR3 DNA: TGTGCCAGCAGTTACTTGGGACTAGCGGGGGGGATCCAAGAGACCCAGTACTTC; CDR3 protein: CASSYLGLAGGIQETQYF